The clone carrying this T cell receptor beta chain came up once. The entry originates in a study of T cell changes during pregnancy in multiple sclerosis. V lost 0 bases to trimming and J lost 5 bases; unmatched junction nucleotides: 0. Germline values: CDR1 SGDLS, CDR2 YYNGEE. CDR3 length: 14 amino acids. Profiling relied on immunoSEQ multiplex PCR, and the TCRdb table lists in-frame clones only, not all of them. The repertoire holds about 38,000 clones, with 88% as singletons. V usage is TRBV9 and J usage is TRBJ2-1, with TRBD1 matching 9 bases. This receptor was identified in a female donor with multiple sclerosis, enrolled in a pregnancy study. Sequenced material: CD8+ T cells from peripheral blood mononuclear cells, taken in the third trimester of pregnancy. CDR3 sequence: CASSVGTGDNEQFF. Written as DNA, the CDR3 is TGTGCCAGCAGCGTAGGGACAGGGGACAATGAGCAGTTCTTC.